The clone carrying this T cell receptor beta chain was detected only a few times. Only in-frame clones appear in the TCRdb table, and some are missing; sequencing was by immunoSEQ multiplex PCR. The sample lists around 68,000 clones, 70% to 85% seen once, with approximately 10% in the top ten. The data were obtained in a study of blood T cell repertoires in COVID-19. Trimming left V 6 bases short and J 2 bases short, with 14 bases between. CDR3 length equals 15 residues. The germline V gene has CDR1 MNHEY and CDR2 SMNVEV (reference sequence). The sequence derives from a woman aged 45-59 years with acute or convalescent COVID-19. The gene calls are TRBV27 and TRBJ1-5; maybe TRBD1 (5 bases). Source material: peripheral blood. CDR3 sequence: CASRGGKFGNQPQHF. In nucleotides, the CDR3 is TGTGCCAGCAGGGGGGGGAAATTCGGCAATCAGCCCCAGCATTTT.